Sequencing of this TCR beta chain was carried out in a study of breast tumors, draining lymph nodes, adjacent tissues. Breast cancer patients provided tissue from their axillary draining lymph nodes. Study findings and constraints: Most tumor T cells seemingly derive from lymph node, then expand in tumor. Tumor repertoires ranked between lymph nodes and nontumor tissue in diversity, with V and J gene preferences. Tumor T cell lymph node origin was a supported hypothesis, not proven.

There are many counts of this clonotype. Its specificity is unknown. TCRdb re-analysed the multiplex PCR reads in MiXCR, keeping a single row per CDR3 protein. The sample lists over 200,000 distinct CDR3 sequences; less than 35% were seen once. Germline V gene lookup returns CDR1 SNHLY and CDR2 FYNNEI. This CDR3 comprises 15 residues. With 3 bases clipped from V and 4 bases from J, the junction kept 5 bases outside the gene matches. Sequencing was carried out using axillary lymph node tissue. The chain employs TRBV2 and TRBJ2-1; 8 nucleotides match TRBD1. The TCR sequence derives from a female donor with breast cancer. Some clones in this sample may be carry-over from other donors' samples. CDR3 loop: CASSDGQGSYNEQFF. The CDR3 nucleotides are TGTGCCAGCAGTGACGGACAGGGCTCGTACAATGAGCAGTTCTTC.